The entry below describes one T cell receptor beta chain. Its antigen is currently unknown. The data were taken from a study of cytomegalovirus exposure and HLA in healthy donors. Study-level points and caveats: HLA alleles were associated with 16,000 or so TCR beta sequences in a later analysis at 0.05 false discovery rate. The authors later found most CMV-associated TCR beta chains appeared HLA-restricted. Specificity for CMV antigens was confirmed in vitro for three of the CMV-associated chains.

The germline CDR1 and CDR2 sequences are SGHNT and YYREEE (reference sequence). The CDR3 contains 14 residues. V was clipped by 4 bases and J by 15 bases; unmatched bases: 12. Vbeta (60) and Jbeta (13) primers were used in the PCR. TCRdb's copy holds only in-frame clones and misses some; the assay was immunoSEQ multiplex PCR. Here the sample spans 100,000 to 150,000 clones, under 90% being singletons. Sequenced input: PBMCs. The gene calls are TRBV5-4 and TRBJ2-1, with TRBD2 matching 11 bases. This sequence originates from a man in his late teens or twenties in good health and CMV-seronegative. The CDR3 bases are TGTGCCAGCAGCAAGGGGTTAGCGGGGGGGCTACTGTTCTTC. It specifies CASSKGLAGGLLFF. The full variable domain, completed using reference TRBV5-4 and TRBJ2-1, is ETGVTQSPTHLIKTRGQQVTLRCSSQSGHNTVSWYQQALGQGPQFIFQYYREEENGRGNFPPRFSGLQFPNYSSELNVNALELDDSALYLCASSKGLAGGLLFFGPGTRLTVL.